A single sample is the source of the 26 T cell receptor beta chains below, sequenced in a study of regulatory T cells in long-lasting Graves disease. Building the TCR beta libraries relied on iRepertoire HTBI primers, and CDR3 regions underwent Arm-PCR. A single record per CDR3 protein comes from TCRdb applying MiXCR to the multiplex PCR reads. The sample lists 450,000 to 600,000 distinct CDR3 sequences; around 15% were seen once. Time point of the sample: newly diagnosed GD, antithyroid drugs for less than 3 months. The authors made the TCR library using RNA they extracted from PBMCs. The same sample was also studied in work on T cells in Graves' hyperthyroidism and ophthalmopathy.

The sample was peripheral blood mononuclear cells (PBMCs), taken at new diagnosis, from a patient treated with antithyroid drugs. These receptors came from a man in his forties or fifties with Graves disease.

This clonotype is a singleton in its sample. A far larger clone is one nucleotide away, so this likely arose from a read error. The V call is TRBV10-3, the J call TRBJ2-3, with 9 positions matching TRBD2. Germline lookup yields CDR1 ENHRY and CDR2 SYGVKD. The CDR3 is 16 residues long. Trimming removed 5 bases from V and 4 bases from J; junction bases left unmatched: 10. As DNA, the CDR3 is TGTGCCATCAGTCTAGGGGGAGCGGGAGGATCAGATACGCAGTATTTT. Amino acids: CAISLGGAGGSDTQYF.

This clonotype was recorded at least ten times. The chain uses TRBV24-1 and TRBJ2-1; maybe TRBD2 (6 bases). The CDR3 covers 14 residues. V was trimmed by 3 bases and J by 6 bases, leaving 11 bases between them. CDR1 is KGHDR, CDR2 SFDVKD, per germline. The CDR3 sequence is CATSDPSDFNEQFF. The CDR3 nucleotides read TGTGCCACCAGTGATCCTAGCGATTTCAATGAGCAGTTCTTC.

Notes on this clonotype: Being one base from a much bigger clone, this may be a read error. The V gene is TRBV20-1, the J gene TRBJ2-7, with 9 bases identical to TRBD1. The CDR3 has 19 amino acids. Germline V CDR1 and CDR2: DFQATT, SNEGSKA (reference sequence). The V segment lost 6 bases and the J segment 0 bases; nucleotides outside the gene matches: 21. The CDR3 protein is CSASPFVDRGELSSYEQYF. The CDR3 DNA sequence: TGCAGTGCCTCCCCTTTCGTGGACAGGGGAGAATTAAGCTCCTACGAGCAGTACTTC.

Ten or more counts support this clonotype. The chain is built from TRBV15 and TRBJ2-2; TRBD1 aligns across 8 bases. The CDR3 has 16 amino acids. Unmatched junction bases numbered 5, after V lost 3 bases and J lost 2 bases. Germline V gene sequence: CDR1 LNHNV, CDR2 YYDKDF (reference sequence). This CDR3 reads CATSSWDRFNTGELFF. The DNA for the CDR3 is TGTGCCACCAGCAGCTGGGACAGGTTTAACACCGGGGAGCTGTTTTTT.

This clonotype was seen at least ten times. The chain recombines TRBV11-2 with TRBJ2-2; 7 nucleotides match TRBD1. V was clipped by 2 bases and J by 4 bases; unmatched bases: 1. The CDR3 sequence is 14 residues long. Germline V gene data show CDR1 as SGHAT and CDR2 as FQNNGV. The CDR3 protein is CASSLTGATGELFF. CDR3 sequence (DNA): TGTGCCAGCAGCTTAACAGGGGCCACCGGGGAGCTGTTTTTT. Variable domain in full (rest from reference TRBV11-2 and TRBJ2-2): EAGVAQSPRYKIIEKRQSVAFWCNPISGHATLYWYQQILGQGPKLLIQFQNNGVVDDSQLPKDRFSAERLKGVDSTLKIQPAKLEDSAVYLCASSLTGATGELFFGEGSRLTVL.

Details on this clonotype: This clone may be a read error of a much larger clone one base away. V gene TRBV5-5 combines with J gene TRBJ2-5, with 11 bases identical to TRBD2. Germline V gene lookup returns CDR1 SGHKS and CDR2 YYEKEE (reference sequence). With 4 bases clipped from V and 11 bases from J, the junction kept 10 bases outside the gene matches. The CDR3 contains 14 residues. The chain's CDR3 is CASSKLAGVNEQYF. CDR3 in DNA: TGTGCCAGCAGCAAACTAGCGGGAGTCAATGAGCAGTACTTC.

In regard to this clonotype: This could be a read error, since a much larger clone is one nucleotide away. This CDR3 reads CSARGRQGFAGELFF. Here the CDR3 DNA reads TGCAGTGCTAGAGGACGACAGGGATTCGCCGGGGAGCTGTTTTTT. The genes are TRBV20-1 and TRBJ2-2, with 7 bases matching TRBD1. This CDR3 region has 15 residues. The trim removed 1 base at V and 6 bases at J, leaving 8 bases unmatched. Germline V gene sequence: CDR1 DFQATT, CDR2 SNEGSKA (reference sequence).

This clonotype appeared a few times. Relative to the germline gene, one junction end is altered; a read error may explain this. The V call is TRBV3-1, the J call TRBJ2-7; 11 bases are shared with TRBD2. This CDR3 region has 14 residues. The V gene's germline CDR1 is LGHDT and CDR2 YNNKEL (reference sequence). CDR3 bases: TGTGTCAGCAGGGGGACTAGCGGCTCCTACGAGCAGTACTTC. It translates to CVSRGTSGSYEQYF.

This clonotype appeared a few times. V gene TRBV12-3 or TRBV12-4 combines with J gene TRBJ2-7, with 9 bases fitting TRBD1. The CDR3 contains 15 residues. V shed 5 bases and J 2 bases; nucleotides not matched to a gene: 7. Here the CDR3 reads CASSPGTGRPYEQYF. CDR3 nucleotide sequence: TGTGCCAGCAGTCCTGGGACAGGGAGACCCTACGAGCAGTACTTC.

In the case of this clonotype: Only one base separates this from a far larger clonotype, so it likely reflects a read error. The chain joins TRBV12-3 or TRBV12-4 to TRBJ2-7; the match to TRBD1 covers 10 bases. V lost 6 bases and J lost 7; bases outside the gene matches: 15. The CDR3 runs 16 residues. The CDR3 DNA is TGTGCCAGCAGCCATACGCCGGGACAGGGGCTTAGGGAGCAGTACTTC. This codes for CASSHTPGQGLREQYF.

This clonotype came up many times. The chain couples TRBV28 to TRBJ1-6; 8 nucleotides match TRBD1. Trimming took 5 bases from V and 10 from J; bases not matched to a gene: 7. The CDR3 sequence is 14 residues long. Germline CDR1 and CDR2: MDHEN and SYDVKM. CDR3 sequence reads: CASSPGQGGSPLHF. The CDR3 coding sequence is TGTGCCAGCAGTCCCGGACAGGGAGGGTCACCCCTCCACTTT.

This clonotype showed up just a few times. The chain links TRBV10-1 to TRBJ2-1; D is undetermined. The CDR3 length is 13 residues. The germline V gene has CDR1 WNHNN and CDR2 SYGVQD (reference sequence). V was clipped by 3 bases and J by 12 bases, with 15 bases between them. The CDR3: CASSDLHLLGQFF. CDR3 coding DNA: TGCGCCAGCAGTGATCTCCACCTCCTGGGGCAGTTCTTC.

This clonotype appeared many times. The V gene is TRBV3-1, the J gene TRBJ2-3; 11 positions match TRBD2. The CDR3 totals 16 residues. V lost 4 bases, J lost 0 bases, and 3 bases stayed unmatched. Germline V CDR1 and CDR2: LGHDT, YNNKEL (reference sequence). The CDR3 sequence is CASSRGTSGSTDTQYF. DNA of the CDR3: TGTGCCAGCAGCCGCGGGACTAGCGGAAGCACAGATACGCAGTATTTT.

This clonotype was seen a few times. This sequence may be a read error, since a much larger clone differs from it by one base. The V and J genes are TRBV28 and TRBJ2-1; 10 bases agree with TRBD1. V lost 7 bases, J lost 9 bases, and 9 bases stayed unmatched. This CDR3 has 14 residues. Germline V gives CDR1 MDHEN, CDR2 SYDVKM. The CDR3 spells CASTLTGGRSEQFF. In DNA form, the CDR3 reads TGTGCCAGCACCCTGACAGGGGGCAGGAGTGAGCAGTTCTTC.

At least ten counts were recorded for this clonotype. The chain combines TRBV5-1 with TRBJ1-5, with D maybe TRBD1 (5 bases). The CDR3 is 15 residues long. V was trimmed by 0 bases and J by 1 base, leaving 8 bases between them. Germline-derived CDR1 and CDR2 are SGHRS and YFSETQ. CDR3 coding DNA: TGCGCCAGCAGCTTGGGAGGGGTGAGCAATCAGCCCCAGCATTTT. Residues: CASSLGGVSNQPQHF.

The rearrangement uses TRBV12-3 or TRBV12-4 and TRBJ1-5; 8 bases fit TRBD1. CDR3 size: 14 residues. V was pared by 5 bases and J by 6 bases, with 6 bases of the junction left unmatched. The CDR3 bases are TGTGCCAGCAGTGACAGGGGTCCTGGTCAGCCCCAGCATTTT. It encodes CASSDRGPGQPQHF.

The chain recombines TRBV30 with TRBJ1-6, with D unclear. The CDR3 is made up of 15 amino acids. CDR1 GTSNPN and CDR2 SVGIG come from the germline V gene (reference sequence). V was cut by 1 base and J by 7 bases, with 14 bases left in between. CDR3 residues: CAWSGGAPGNSPLHF. The CDR3 DNA reads as TGTGCCTGGAGTGGAGGCGCGCCCGGAAATTCACCCCTCCACTTT.

J is TRBJ2-7 and V is TRBV20-1, with D unresolved. Trimming left V 3 bases short and J 1 base short, with 7 bases between. The CDR3 runs to 12 residues. Germline V gene sequence: CDR1 DFQATT, CDR2 SNEGSKA (reference sequence). This CDR3 is CSASASSYEQYF. The CDR3 nucleotides are TGCAGTGCTAGTGCCTCATCCTACGAGCAGTACTTC.

This chain joins TRBV9 and TRBJ2-7, with TRBD1 matching over 9 bases. Germline CDR1 reads SGDLS; CDR2 reads YYNGEE. The V segment lost 3 bases and the J segment 7 bases; nucleotides outside the gene matches: 8. This CDR3 has 14 amino acids. The CDR3, as DNA: TGTGCCAGCAGCGAACGGGACAGGGTAGAAGAGCAGTACTTC. Translating it yields CASSERDRVEEQYF. Using reference TRBV9 and TRBJ2-7 for the parts outside the CDR3, the full variable domain is DSGVTQTPKHLITATGQRVTLRCSPRSGDLSVYWYQQSLDQGLQFLIQYYNGEERAKGNILERFSAQQFPDLHSELNLSSLELGDSALYFCASSERDRVEEQYFGPGTRLTVT.

Many counts were recorded for this clonotype. The chain uses TRBV6-5 and TRBJ2-7, with a tentative D call TRBD1 (8 bases). The V and J ends lost 4 bases and 3 bases respectively, with 16 bases between them. CDR3 length: 15 residues. The germline CDR1 and CDR2 sequences are MNHEY and SVGAGI. DNA for the CDR3: TGTGCCAGCAGTTTTGGACAGGGACTATTCTACGAGCAGTACTTC. Protein sequence: CASSFGQGLFYEQYF.

This clonotype showed up many times. The CDR3 reads CAISEQDSRTEAFF. CDR3 sequence (DNA): TGTGCCATCAGTGAGCAGGACTCAAGGACTGAAGCTTTCTTT. The chain employs TRBV10-3 and TRBJ1-1; D remains ambiguous. CDR3 length equals 14 residues. Germline V CDR1 and CDR2: ENHRY, SYGVKD. Trimming cost V 2 bases and J 5 bases, with 12 bases left between them.

This clonotype has ten or more counts. The chain uses TRBV28 and TRBJ2-1; 10 bases match TRBD2. The CDR3 extends over 15 amino acids. Trimming removed 8 bases from V and 4 bases from J; junction bases left unmatched: 8. Germline loops: CDR1 MDHEN, CDR2 SYDVKM. CDR3 residues: CASGGPAGGYNEQFF. DNA of the CDR3: TGTGCCAGCGGGGGGCCAGCGGGAGGGTACAATGAGCAGTTCTTC.

On this clonotype: One junction end does not reproduce the germline sequence, and a read error may be involved. V and J are TRBV3-1 and TRBJ2-1, with D possibly TRBD1 on 6 matching bases. The J call may be faulty, since TRBJ2-5 better matches the DNA end. CDR1 LGHDT and CDR2 YNNKEL come from the germline V gene (reference sequence). The CDR3 sequence is 15 residues long. The CDR3 protein is CAGSQDEGDGRTQYF. CDR3 nucleotide sequence: TGTGCCGGCAGCCAAGATGAGGGGGATGGGAGGACCCAGTACTTC.

The rearrangement links TRBV19 to TRBJ2-1, with D unresolved. Per germline, CDR1 LNHDA and CDR2 SQIVND (reference sequence). V was shortened by 5 bases and J by 0 bases, with 14 bases between the two germline ends. This CDR3 has 16 amino acids. The CDR3 nucleotides are TGTGCCAGTAGTGACTTACTACCCTCCTCCTACAATGAGCAGTTCTTC. Translation: CASSDLLPSSYNEQFF.

In this sample, this clonotype turned up many times. The V call is TRBV9, the J call TRBJ2-3, with D perhaps TRBD2 (6 bases). Trimming shortened V by 3 bases and J by 3 bases, and 11 bases separated the two germline ends. The germline V gene encodes CDR1 SGDLS and CDR2 YYNGEE. The CDR3 is 14 residues long. CDR3 DNA sequence: TGTGCCAGCAGCGGGGACTGGAATACAGATACGCAGTATTTT. This gives the protein CASSGDWNTDTQYF.

The sample holds many counts of this clonotype. CDR3 loop: CSARLGQGTGEQYF. CDR3 sequence (DNA): TGCAGTGCTAGACTGGGACAGGGAACTGGCGAGCAGTACTTC. This chain uses TRBV20-1 with TRBJ2-7, with 9 bases aligning to TRBD1. Trimming at V came to 2 bases and at J to 6 bases, leaving 8 bases not matched to a gene. The CDR3 extends over 14 amino acids. Germline assignment: CDR1 DFQATT and CDR2 SNEGSKA (reference sequence).